Below, 22 T cell receptor beta chains from the same sample are listed, as sequenced in a study of T cell changes during pregnancy in multiple sclerosis. Sequenced by immunoSEQ multiplex PCR; TCRdb stores in-frame clones only, minus some. In the table there are over 40,000 clones, about nine tenths of which are singletons. Sequenced material: CD4+ T cells from peripheral blood mononuclear cells, taken in the second trimester of pregnancy. These receptors came from a female donor with multiple sclerosis, enrolled in a pregnancy study.

The V gene is TRBV9, the J gene TRBJ2-1, with 7 bases aligning to TRBD2. This CDR3 is 17 amino acids long. The germline V gene encodes CDR1 SGDLS and CDR2 YYNGEE. The V gene end was trimmed by 0 bases and the J gene end by 5 bases; junction bases not matched to a gene: 11. The DNA for the CDR3 is TGTGCCAGCAGCGTAGCCGCGGGGGTAAGGTCCGACAATGAGCAGTTCTTC. Its translation is CASSVAAGVRSDNEQFF.

The chain couples TRBV7-2 to TRBJ2-7, with TRBD1 matching over 9 bases. Germline values: CDR1 SGHTA, CDR2 FQGNSA. V lost 0 bases to trimming and J lost 3 bases; unmatched junction nucleotides: 0. The CDR3 has 14 amino acids. The CDR3 DNA follows: TGTGCCAGCAGCTTAGCGGGACAGGGCTACGAGCAGTACTTC. It translates to CASSLAGQGYEQYF.

The rearrangement uses TRBV30 and TRBJ2-3, with TRBD2 matching 9 bases. CDR1 and CDR2 from the germline V gene are GTSNPN and SVGIG (reference sequence). The CDR3 is 15 residues long. The J segment lost 0 bases and the V segment lost 5 bases, leaving 6 bases of the junction unmatched. The CDR3 loop reads CAWDTLAGSTDTQYF. CDR3 in DNA: TGTGCCTGGGACACCCTAGCGGGGAGCACAGATACGCAGTATTTT.

This chain joins TRBV5-1 and TRBJ2-7, with a tentative D call TRBD1 (5 bases). V was shortened by 1 base and J by 5 bases, with 10 bases between the two germline ends. Per germline, CDR1 SGHRS and CDR2 YFSETQ. This CDR3 region has 13 residues. DNA of the CDR3: TGCGCCAGCAGCTTGAGTGCAGGGAACGAGCAGTACTTC. Its translation is CASSLSAGNEQYF.

The chain links TRBV2 to TRBJ2-3; unclear D gene. V lost 6 bases, J lost 2 bases, and 3 bases lay in between. Germline V CDR1 and CDR2: SNHLY, FYNNEI. The CDR3 totals 11 residues. The CDR3 coding sequence is TGTGCCAGCAGCTACACAGATACGCAGTATTTT. This sequence encodes CASSYTDTQYF.

The J gene is TRBJ2-4, the V gene TRBV7-6; TRBD1 might be the D (5 bases). In germline, CDR1 is SGHVS, CDR2 FNYEAQ. The CDR3 consists of 19 residues. V lost 1 base, J lost 0 bases, and 19 bases lay in between. The DNA of the CDR3 is TGTGCCAGCAGCTTAGTGGGGCCTGGATCCTCAGTAGCCAAAAACATTCAGTACTTC. This gives the protein CASSLVGPGSSVAKNIQYF.

The CDR3 protein is CAWSVQGVLSGNTIYF. The CDR3 bases are TGTGCCTGGAGTGTACAGGGAGTGCTCTCTGGAAACACCATATATTTT. The chain couples TRBV30 to TRBJ1-3; D may be TRBD1 (6 bases). Germline assignment: CDR1 GTSNPN and CDR2 SVGIG (reference sequence). The CDR3 extends over 16 amino acids. The V gene lost 0 bases and the J gene lost 0 bases, with 12 bases spanning the gap.

V usage is TRBV30 and J usage is TRBJ1-1; 7 positions match TRBD1. The CDR3 has 15 amino acids. Per germline, CDR1 GTSNPN and CDR2 SVGIG (reference sequence). Trimming at V came to 6 bases and at J to 0 bases, leaving 10 bases not matched to a gene. The CDR3 spells CACIRRGGLNTEAFF. CDR3 nucleotide sequence: TGTGCCTGTATCCGGAGAGGGGGCTTGAACACTGAAGCTTTCTTT. Full variable domain (rest looked up from reference TRBV30 and TRBJ1-1): SQTIHQWPATLVQPVGSPLSLECTVEGTSNPNLYWYRQAAGRGLQLLFYSVGIGQISSEVPQNLSASRPQDRQFILSSKKLLLSDSGFYLCACIRRGGLNTEAFFGQGTRLTVV.

The chain couples TRBV16 to TRBJ1-5; D perhaps matches TRBD1 (5 bases). The V and J ends lost 8 bases and 0 bases respectively, with 11 bases between them. This CDR3 has 14 amino acids. Germline CDR1 KGHSY, CDR2 FQNENV. The CDR3 region is CASGGVGSNQPQHF. The CDR3 DNA reads as TGTGCCAGCGGAGGGGTTGGTAGCAATCAGCCCCAGCATTTT.

The chain's CDR3 is CASSPPTGYEQYF. As DNA, the CDR3 is TGTGCCAGCAGCCCCCCCACAGGGTACGAGCAGTACTTC. The chain uses TRBV7-9 and TRBJ2-7; D perhaps matches TRBD1 (6 bases). The CDR3 spans 13 residues. V shed 5 bases and J shed 4 bases, with 12 bases lying between them. Germline values: CDR1 SEHNR, CDR2 FQNEAQ (reference sequence). The full variable domain, with the rest looked up from reference TRBV7-9 and TRBJ2-7, is DTGVSQNPRHKITKRGQNVTFRCDPISEHNRLYWYRQTLGQGPEFLTYFQNEAQLEKSRLLSDRFSAERPKGSFSTLEIQRTEQGDSAMYLCASSPPTGYEQYFGPGTRLTVT.

The CDR3 DNA follows: TGTGCCATCAGTGGGACAGGGGAAAACTATGGCTACACCTTC. Translation gives CAISGTGENYGYTF. The chain recombines TRBV10-3 with TRBJ1-2; 9 bases are a match to TRBD1. CDR3 length equals 14 residues. CDR1 ENHRY and CDR2 SYGVKD come from the germline V gene. V lost 4 bases to trimming and J lost 2 bases; unmatched junction nucleotides: 2.

In the case of this clone: At one of its ends the junction is not consistent with the germline gene, which may arise from a read error. The rearrangement uses TRBV9 and TRBJ1-2, with D perhaps matching TRBD1 (6 bases). Per germline, CDR1 SGDLS and CDR2 YYNGEE. The CDR3 is 15 amino acids. The CDR3 region is CASSVDQATGFPPAF. The CDR3 DNA sequence: TGTGCCAGCAGCGTCGACCAAGCGACAGGATTTCCCCCAGCCTTC.

This clone has just one count. J is TRBJ2-3 and V is TRBV11-3; D perhaps matches TRBD2 (7 bases). The germline V gene has CDR1 SGHNT and CDR2 YENEEA. Trimming removed 8 bases at V and 5 bases at J, with 14 bases between. CDR3 length equals 13 residues. Here the CDR3 reads CASGGGRGDTQYF. Here the CDR3 DNA reads TGTGCCAGCGGGGGGGGCCGAGGAGATACGCAGTATTTT. Variable domain in full (rest from reference TRBV11-3 and TRBJ2-3): EAGVVQSPRYKIIEKKQPVAFWCNPISGHNTLYWYLQNLGQGPELLIRYENEEAVDDSQLPKDRFSAERLKGVDSTLKIQPAELGDSAVYLCASGGGRGDTQYFGPGTRLTVL.

This chain links TRBV4-1 with TRBJ2-7; 8 bases fit TRBD1. In germline, CDR1 is MGHRA, CDR2 YSYEKL. This CDR3 contains 15 residues. V was clipped by 2 bases and J by 4 bases; unmatched bases: 7. DNA for the CDR3: TGCGCCAGCAGCCAAACCGAGACAGGGGAATACGAGCAGTACTTC. The encoded protein is CASSQTETGEYEQYF.

The chain has TRBV11-3 and TRBJ2-5; 7 nucleotides line up with TRBD1. The germline gives CDR1 SGHNT, CDR2 YENEEA. Trimming cost V 5 bases and J 5 bases; bases outside gene matches: 8. The CDR3 has 14 amino acids. The DNA of the CDR3 is TGTGCCAGCAGCACAGGGGCCGGAAGGGAGACCCAGTACTTC. Amino acid sequence: CASSTGAGRETQYF.

The J gene is TRBJ2-5, the V gene TRBV5-1, with unresolved D. Trimming took off 5 bases at V and 5 bases at J, with 7 bases between the two ends. There are 11 residues in the CDR3. Per the germline V gene, CDR1 is SGHRS and CDR2 is YFSETQ. CDR3 sequence (DNA): TGCGCCAGCAGAGGAGAGGAGACCCAGTACTTC. Encoded protein: CASRGEETQYF. The full variable domain, its missing parts supplied by reference TRBV5-1 and TRBJ2-5, is KAGVTQTPRYLIKTRGQQVTLSCSPISGHRSVSWYQQTPGQGLQFLFEYFSETQRNKGNFPGRFSGRQFSNSRSEMNVSTLELGDSALYLCASRGEETQYFGPGTRLLVL.

V is TRBV7-9 and J is TRBJ2-7; TRBD2 matches at 7 bases. Germline V gene lookup returns CDR1 SEHNR and CDR2 FQNEAQ (reference sequence). J gave up 4 bases and V 4 bases, and 4 bases lay outside the gene matches. The CDR3 has 13 residues. The CDR3 coding sequence is TGTGCCAGCAGCTGGGCTAGCGGTTACGAGCAGTACTTC. It translates to CASSWASGYEQYF. The full variable domain, rest sourced from reference TRBV7-9 and TRBJ2-7, is DTGVSQNPRHKITKRGQNVTFRCDPISEHNRLYWYRQTLGQGPEFLTYFQNEAQLEKSRLLSDRFSAERPKGSFSTLEIQRTEQGDSAMYLCASSWASGYEQYFGPGTRLTVT.

The chain couples TRBV6-5 to TRBJ2-1, with 10 positions matching TRBD2. The CDR3 totals 15 residues. V was clipped by 7 bases and J by 7 bases; unmatched bases: 10. CDR1 MNHEY and CDR2 SVGAGI come from the germline V gene. Here the CDR3 DNA reads TGTGCCAGCATCAAAAGCGGGGGGGCCGGTAATGAGCAGTTCTTC. This gives the protein CASIKSGGAGNEQFF.

The rearrangement links TRBV5-1 to TRBJ2-7; no definite D call. Germline CDR1 SGHRS, CDR2 YFSETQ. The CDR3 runs to 13 residues. The V gene lost 0 bases and the J gene lost 5 bases, with 9 bases spanning the gap. The CDR3 loop reads CASSLEQVNEQYF. As DNA, the CDR3 is TGCGCCAGCAGCTTGGAACAAGTCAACGAGCAGTACTTC.

V and J are TRBV2 and TRBJ2-1; 15 nucleotides match TRBD2. Germline CDR1 SNHLY, CDR2 FYNNEI. The CDR3 spans 14 residues. V gave up 5 bases and J gave up 9 bases; unmatched junction bases: 2. The DNA for the CDR3 is TGTGCCAGCAGTTGGGGACTAGCGGGGGGTGAGCAGTTCTTC. Translating gives CASSWGLAGGEQFF.

The chain employs TRBV30 and TRBJ1-6; D remains unclear. The CDR3 is 14 amino acids. V lost 4 bases and J 8 bases, leaving 15 bases between the germline ends. CDR1 is GTSNPN, CDR2 SVGIG, per germline (reference sequence). The CDR3: CAWTVHGGYSPLHF. The CDR3 DNA reads as TGTGCCTGGACAGTCCACGGAGGATATTCACCCCTCCACTTT.

V usage is TRBV19 and J usage is TRBJ1-5; 10 bases line up with TRBD1. The CDR3 covers 15 residues. Trimming at V came to 6 bases and at J to 4 bases, leaving 6 bases not matched to a gene. The germline V gene has CDR1 LNHDA and CDR2 SQIVND (reference sequence). The CDR3, as DNA: TGTGCCAGTAGGACTCCGGGACAGGGGAATCAGCCCCAGCATTTT. Residues: CASRTPGQGNQPQHF.